These 11 T cell receptor beta chains share one sample of origin, sequenced in a study of shared clonotypes between healthy human individuals. The data were produced by immunoSEQ multiplex PCR, yet TCRdb's version contains in-frame clones alone and is incomplete. Counted here are about 480,000 clones, 79% occurring once; the ten biggest clones make up about an eighth. Sample: PBMCs. Receptors originate from a woman aged 35 to 49 in good health. Some clones in this sample may be carry-over from other donors' samples.

CDR3 nucleotides: TGTGCCAGCAGCGTAGCAGCGGCCCGGGACGAGCAGTACTTC. Protein: CASSVAAARDEQYF. This rearrangement joins TRBV9 to TRBJ2-7; D possibly corresponds to TRBD2 (5 bases). The germline gives CDR1 SGDLS, CDR2 YYNGEE. This CDR3 spans 14 amino acids. V was shortened by 0 bases and J by 5 bases, with 12 bases between the two germline ends.

This rearrangement joins TRBV4-3 to TRBJ1-4, with TRBD1 as a possible D gene (6 bases). Trimming removed 0 bases at V and 5 bases at J, with 13 bases between. Germline V gene sequence: CDR1 LGHNA, CDR2 YSLEER. The CDR3 has 16 amino acids. The CDR3 DNA follows: TGCGCCAGCAGCCAAGATCTCACAGGGAGAAATGAAAAACTGTTTTTT. Amino acids: CASSQDLTGRNEKLFF.

This clone was recorded only once. V and J are TRBV7-9 and TRBJ1-5; TRBD1 might be the D (6 bases). The CDR3 runs to 15 residues. Trimming left V 2 bases short and J 3 bases short, with 11 bases between. Germline-derived CDR1 and CDR2 are SEHNR and FQNEAQ (reference sequence). The CDR3 DNA is TGTGCCAGCAGCTTAACTACAGGGCCCAATCAGCCCCAGCATTTT. Residues: CASSLTTGPNQPQHF.

The rearrangement uses TRBV7-9 and TRBJ2-7; 13 bases map to TRBD2. Germline-derived CDR1 and CDR2 are SEHNR and FQNEAQ (reference sequence). Trimming cost V 6 bases and J 2 bases; bases outside gene matches: 4. This CDR3 is 15 amino acids long. In nucleotides, the CDR3 is TGTGCCAGCAGTTACGGGACTAGCGGGGCCTACGAGCAGTACTTC. Protein product: CASSYGTSGAYEQYF.

The chain is built from TRBV6-1 and TRBJ1-4, with 7 bases lining up with TRBD1. The CDR3 totals 15 residues. The germline gives CDR1 MNHNS, CDR2 SASEGT. V lost 4 bases to trimming and J lost 2 bases; unmatched junction nucleotides: 4. For the CDR3, the DNA is TGTGCCAGCAGTGCTTCGACAGGGACTAATGAAAAACTGTTTTTT. Protein: CASSASTGTNEKLFF.

To note about this clone: This sample includes further DNA sequences coding for the same CDR3. This rearrangement joins TRBV14 to TRBJ2-7; unclear D gene. The germline CDR1 and CDR2 sequences are SGHDN and FVKESK. Trimming took 4 bases from V and 4 from J, leaving 8 bases between them. This CDR3 has 12 residues. DNA of the CDR3: TGTGCCAGCAGCCCCACTGGGTACGAGCAGTACTTC. It translates to CASSPTGYEQYF.

The CDR3 DNA follows: TGTGCCAGCAGCTTACGGGGGGATAGGTCCTACAATGAGCAGTTCTTC. Amino acids: CASSLRGDRSYNEQFF. The chain uses TRBV7-2 and TRBJ2-1; 7 bases match TRBD2. V lost 2 bases to trimming and J lost 1 base; unmatched junction nucleotides: 5. The CDR3 is 16 residues long. The germline gives CDR1 SGHTA, CDR2 FQGNSA. Together with reference TRBV7-2 and TRBJ2-1, the CDR3 gives the full variable domain: GAGVSQSPSNKVTEKGKDVELRCDPISGHTALYWYRQSLGQGLEFLIYFQGNSAPDKSGLPSDRFSAERTGGSVSTLTIQRTQQEDSAVYLCASSLRGDRSYNEQFFGPGTRLTVL.

V is TRBV30 and J is TRBJ2-3, with D possibly TRBD1 on 6 matching bases. V was trimmed by 2 bases and J by 2 bases, leaving 17 bases between them. Germline values: CDR1 GTSNPN, CDR2 SVGIG (reference sequence). This CDR3 is 16 amino acids long. DNA for the CDR3: TGTGCCTGGAGTCAGGCCCCCAGGGGACCCACAGATACGCAGTATTTT. Protein: CAWSQAPRGPTDTQYF.

The chain couples TRBV27 to TRBJ2-5, with D possibly being TRBD2 (6 bases). The J call is uncertain, as TRBJ2-7 better fits the DNA end. Germline-derived CDR1 and CDR2 are MNHEY and SMNVEV (reference sequence). CDR3 length equals 15 residues. The CDR3 here is CASSLAQGLAHEQYF. The CDR3 bases are TGTGCCAGCAGTTTAGCCCAGGGACTTGCCCACGAGCAGTACTTC.

The gene calls are TRBV7-3 and TRBJ2-5; TRBD2 matches at 7 bases. Germline V CDR1 and CDR2: SGHTA, FQGTGA. V was clipped by 5 bases and J by 11 bases; unmatched bases: 11. The CDR3 length is 13 residues. CDR3 loop: CASSENGGRGQYF. CDR3 sequence (DNA): TGTGCCAGCAGCGAAAATGGAGGGAGGGGTCAGTACTTC.

V gene TRBV18 combines with J gene TRBJ2-1; 9 nucleotides match TRBD2. The CDR3 covers 17 residues. Looked up from germline, CDR1 is KGHSH and CDR2 is LQKENI. Unmatched junction bases numbered 12, after V lost 2 bases and J lost 7 bases. The DNA for the CDR3 is TGTGCCAGCTCACCATTGGGGGAGACTAGCGGTCAAAATGAGCAGTTCTTC. Amino acid sequence: CASSPLGETSGQNEQFF.